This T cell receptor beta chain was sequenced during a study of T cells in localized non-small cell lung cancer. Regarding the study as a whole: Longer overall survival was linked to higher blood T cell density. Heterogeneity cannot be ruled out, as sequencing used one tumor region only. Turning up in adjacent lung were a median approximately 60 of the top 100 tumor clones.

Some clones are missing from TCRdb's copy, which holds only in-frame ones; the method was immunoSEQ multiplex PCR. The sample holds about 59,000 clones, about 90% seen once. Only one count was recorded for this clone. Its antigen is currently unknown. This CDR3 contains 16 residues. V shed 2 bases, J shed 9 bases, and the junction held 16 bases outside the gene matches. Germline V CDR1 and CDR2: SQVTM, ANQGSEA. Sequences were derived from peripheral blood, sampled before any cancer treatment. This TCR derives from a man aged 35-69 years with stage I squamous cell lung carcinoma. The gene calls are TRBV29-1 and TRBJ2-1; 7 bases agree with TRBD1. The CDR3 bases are TGCAGCGTTGAACGACCAACAGGGGCCCCGGTCGCTGAGCAGTTCTTC. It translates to CSVERPTGAPVAEQFF.